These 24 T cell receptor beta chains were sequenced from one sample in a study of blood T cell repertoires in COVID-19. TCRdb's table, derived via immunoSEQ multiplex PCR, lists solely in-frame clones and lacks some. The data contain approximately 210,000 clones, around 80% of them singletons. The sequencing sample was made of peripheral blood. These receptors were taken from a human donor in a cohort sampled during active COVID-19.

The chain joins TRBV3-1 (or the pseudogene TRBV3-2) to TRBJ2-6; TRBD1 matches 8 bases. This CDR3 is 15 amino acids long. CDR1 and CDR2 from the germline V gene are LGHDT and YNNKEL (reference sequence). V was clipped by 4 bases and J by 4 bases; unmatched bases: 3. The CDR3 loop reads CASSPTGVGANVLTF. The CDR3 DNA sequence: TGTGCCAGCAGCCCGACAGGGGTAGGGGCCAACGTCCTGACTTTC.

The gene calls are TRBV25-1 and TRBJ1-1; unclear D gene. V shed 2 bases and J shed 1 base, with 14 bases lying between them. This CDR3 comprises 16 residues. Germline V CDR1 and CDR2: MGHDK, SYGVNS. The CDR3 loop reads CASSERLGLGNTEAFF. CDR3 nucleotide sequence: TGTGCCAGCAGTGAACGACTAGGGCTCGGGAACACTGAAGCTTTCTTT.

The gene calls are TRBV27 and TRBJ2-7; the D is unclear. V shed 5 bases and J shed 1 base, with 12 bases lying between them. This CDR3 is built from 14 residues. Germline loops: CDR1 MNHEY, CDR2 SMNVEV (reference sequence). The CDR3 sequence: CASSRQALSYEQYF. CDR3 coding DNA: TGTGCCAGCAGTCGGCAGGCCTTATCCTACGAGCAGTACTTC.

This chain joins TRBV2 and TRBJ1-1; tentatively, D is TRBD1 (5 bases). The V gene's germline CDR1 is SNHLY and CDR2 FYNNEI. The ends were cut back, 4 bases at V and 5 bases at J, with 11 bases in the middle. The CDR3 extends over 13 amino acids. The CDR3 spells CASSGGDLTEAFF. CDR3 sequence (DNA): TGTGCCAGCAGTGGGGGGGACCTGACTGAAGCTTTCTTT.

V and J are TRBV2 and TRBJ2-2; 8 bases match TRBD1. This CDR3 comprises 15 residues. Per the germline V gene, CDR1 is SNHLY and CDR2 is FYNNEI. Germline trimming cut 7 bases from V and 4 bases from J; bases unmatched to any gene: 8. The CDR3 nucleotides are TGTGCCAGCACGGGTGGACAGGGAGTCACCGGGGAGCTGTTTTTT. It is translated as CASTGGQGVTGELFF.

CDR3 amino acids: CASSDYSSPQETQYF. CDR3 nucleotide sequence: TGTGCCAGTAGTGATTATAGCAGCCCCCAAGAGACCCAGTACTTC. The gene calls are TRBV19 and TRBJ2-5; no clear D. CDR3 length equals 15 residues. Germline CDR1 reads LNHDA; CDR2 reads SQIVND (reference sequence). Trimming took 5 bases from V and 1 from J, leaving 14 bases between them.

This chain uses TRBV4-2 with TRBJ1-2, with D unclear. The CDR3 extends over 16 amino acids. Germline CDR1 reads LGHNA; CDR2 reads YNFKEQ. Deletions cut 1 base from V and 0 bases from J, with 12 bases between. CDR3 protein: CASSQALQHTNYGYTF. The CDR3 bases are TGTGCCAGCAGCCAAGCCTTACAGCATACTAACTATGGCTACACCTTC.

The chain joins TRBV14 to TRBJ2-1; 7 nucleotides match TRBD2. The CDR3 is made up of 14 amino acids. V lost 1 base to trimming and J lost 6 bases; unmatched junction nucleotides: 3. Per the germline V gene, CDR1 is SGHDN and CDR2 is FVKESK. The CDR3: CASSQGGGVNEQFF. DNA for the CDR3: TGTGCCAGCAGCCAAGGGGGAGGGGTCAATGAGCAGTTCTTC.

CDR3 in DNA: TGTGCCAGCTCACCACTACAGGGGGCATTTGGCTACACCTTC. This encodes CASSPLQGAFGYTF. The chain carries TRBV18 and TRBJ1-2; TRBD1 matches at 9 bases. Germline assignment: CDR1 KGHSH and CDR2 LQKENI. The CDR3 contains 14 residues. V was clipped by 1 base and J by 7 bases; unmatched bases: 4.

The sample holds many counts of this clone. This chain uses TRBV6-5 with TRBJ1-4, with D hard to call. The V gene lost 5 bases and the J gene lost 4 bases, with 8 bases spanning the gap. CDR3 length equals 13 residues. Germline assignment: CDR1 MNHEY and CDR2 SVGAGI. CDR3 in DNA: TGTGCCAGCAGTCGGGAGTTTAATGAAAAACTGTTTTTT. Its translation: CASSREFNEKLFF.

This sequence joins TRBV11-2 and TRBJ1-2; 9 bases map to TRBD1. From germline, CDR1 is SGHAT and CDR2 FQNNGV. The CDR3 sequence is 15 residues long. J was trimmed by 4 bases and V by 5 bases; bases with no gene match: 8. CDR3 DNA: TGTGCCAGCAGCCCACAGGGGGCGGCCTCCTATGGCTACACCTTC. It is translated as CASSPQGAASYGYTF.

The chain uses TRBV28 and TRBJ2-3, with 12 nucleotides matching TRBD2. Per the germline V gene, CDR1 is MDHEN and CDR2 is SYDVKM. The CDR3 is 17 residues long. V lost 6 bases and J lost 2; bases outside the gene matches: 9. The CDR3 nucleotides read TGTGCCAGCAGCCGTGGACTAGCGGGATTAAACACAGATACGCAGTATTTT. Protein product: CASSRGLAGLNTDTQYF.

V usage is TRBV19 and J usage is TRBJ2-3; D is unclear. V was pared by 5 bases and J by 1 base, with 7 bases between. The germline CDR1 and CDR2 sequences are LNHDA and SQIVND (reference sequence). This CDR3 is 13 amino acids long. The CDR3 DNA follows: TGTGCCAGTAGTTGGGCTCGCACAGATACGCAGTATTTT. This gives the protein CASSWARTDTQYF.

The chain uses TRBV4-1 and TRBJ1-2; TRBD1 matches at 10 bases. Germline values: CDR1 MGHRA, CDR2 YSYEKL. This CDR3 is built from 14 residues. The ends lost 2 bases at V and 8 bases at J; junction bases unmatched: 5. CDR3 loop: CASSQPDRGHGYTF. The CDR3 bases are TGCGCCAGCAGCCAACCCGACAGGGGGCACGGCTACACCTTC.

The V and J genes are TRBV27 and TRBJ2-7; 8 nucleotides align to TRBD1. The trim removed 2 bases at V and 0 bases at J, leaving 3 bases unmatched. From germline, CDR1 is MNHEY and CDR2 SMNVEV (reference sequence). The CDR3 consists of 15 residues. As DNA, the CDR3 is TGTGCCAGCAGTTTAGACAGGGGAGGCTCCTACGAGCAGTACTTC. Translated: CASSLDRGGSYEQYF.

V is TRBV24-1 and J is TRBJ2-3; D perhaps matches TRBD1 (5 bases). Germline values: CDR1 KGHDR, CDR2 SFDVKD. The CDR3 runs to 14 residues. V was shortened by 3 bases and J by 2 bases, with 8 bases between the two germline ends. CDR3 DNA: TGTGCCACCAGTGATAGGGGCGCCACAGATACGCAGTATTTT. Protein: CATSDRGATDTQYF.

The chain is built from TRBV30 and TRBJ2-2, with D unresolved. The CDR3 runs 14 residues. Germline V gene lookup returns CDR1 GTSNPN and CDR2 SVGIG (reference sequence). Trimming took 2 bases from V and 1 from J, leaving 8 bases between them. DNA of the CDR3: TGTGCCTGGAGTTTAACTCGGAACACCGGGGAGCTGTTTTTT. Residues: CAWSLTRNTGELFF.

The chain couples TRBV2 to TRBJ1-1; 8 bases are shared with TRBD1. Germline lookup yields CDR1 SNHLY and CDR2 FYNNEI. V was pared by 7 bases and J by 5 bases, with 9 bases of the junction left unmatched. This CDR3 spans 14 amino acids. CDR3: CASTDSRGRTEAFF. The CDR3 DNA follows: TGTGCCAGCACCGATAGCAGGGGGCGAACTGAAGCTTTCTTT.

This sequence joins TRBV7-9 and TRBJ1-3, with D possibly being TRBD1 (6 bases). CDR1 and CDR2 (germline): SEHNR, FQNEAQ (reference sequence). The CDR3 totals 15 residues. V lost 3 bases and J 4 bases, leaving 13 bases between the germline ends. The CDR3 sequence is CASSFSGTKGNTIYF. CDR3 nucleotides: TGTGCCAGCAGCTTCAGCGGGACAAAAGGAAACACCATATATTTT.

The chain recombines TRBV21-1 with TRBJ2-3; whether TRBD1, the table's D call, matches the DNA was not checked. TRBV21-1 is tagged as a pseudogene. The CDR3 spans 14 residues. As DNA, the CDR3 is TGTGCCATCTCCCCGCCAGGATACACAGATACGCAGTATTTT. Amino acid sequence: CAISPPGYTDTQYF.

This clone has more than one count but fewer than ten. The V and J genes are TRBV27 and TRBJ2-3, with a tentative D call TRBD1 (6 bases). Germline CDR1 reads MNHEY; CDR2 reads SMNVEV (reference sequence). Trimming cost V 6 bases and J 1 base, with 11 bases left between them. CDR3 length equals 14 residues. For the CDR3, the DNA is TGTGCCAGCAGGGGACACGCTCGCACAGATACGCAGTATTTT. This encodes CASRGHARTDTQYF.

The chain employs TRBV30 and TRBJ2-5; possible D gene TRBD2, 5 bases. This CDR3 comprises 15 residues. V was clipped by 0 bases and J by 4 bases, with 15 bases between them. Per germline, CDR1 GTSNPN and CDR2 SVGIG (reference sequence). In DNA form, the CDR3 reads TGTGCCTGGAGTGTACTAGGAATAATAGGAGAGACCCAGTACTTC. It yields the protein CAWSVLGIIGETQYF. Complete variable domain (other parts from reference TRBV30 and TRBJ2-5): SQTIHQWPATLVQPVGSPLSLECTVEGTSNPNLYWYRQAAGRGLQLLFYSVGIGQISSEVPQNLSASRPQDRQFILSSKKLLLSDSGFYLCAWSVLGIIGETQYFGPGTRLLVL.

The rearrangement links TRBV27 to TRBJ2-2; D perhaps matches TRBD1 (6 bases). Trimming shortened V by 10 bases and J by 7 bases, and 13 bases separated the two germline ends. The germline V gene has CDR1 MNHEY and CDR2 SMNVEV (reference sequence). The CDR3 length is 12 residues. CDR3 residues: CAIARGGGELFF. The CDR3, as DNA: TGTGCCATAGCCAGGGGCGGCGGGGAGCTGTTTTTT.

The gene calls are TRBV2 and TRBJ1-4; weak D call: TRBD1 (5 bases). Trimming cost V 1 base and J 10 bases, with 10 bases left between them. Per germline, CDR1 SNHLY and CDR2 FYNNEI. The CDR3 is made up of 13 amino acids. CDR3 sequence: CASSEGVDRKLFF. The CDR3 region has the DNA TGTGCCAGCAGTGAAGGGGTAGACAGAAAACTGTTTTTT.